This record concerns one T cell receptor beta chain sequence. The germline V gene has CDR1 SGHAT and CDR2 FQNNGV. V dropped 6 bases and J dropped 4; count of bases not matched to a gene: 4. The CDR3 sequence is 14 residues long. Recent vaccinations or acute infections were absent in the healthy HIV-negative adult donors. The data originate from a study of shared clonotypes between healthy human individuals. Replicate PCRs run on sorted subsets employed about 220 ng DNA, around 27,000 T cell genomes. Profiling relied on immunoSEQ multiplex PCR, and the TCRdb table lists in-frame clones only, not all of them. The sample lists about 2.3 million clones; roughly 90% were seen once.

V and J are TRBV11-2 and TRBJ2-3, with 10 bases identical to TRBD1. The sequencing sample was made of naive CD4+ T cells from PBMCs. Subset specified: CD45RA+ positively selected. This receptor was obtained from a man between 18 and 35 years old in good health. Some clones in this sample may be carry-over from other donors' samples. CDR3 bases: TGTGCCAGCAGGGACAGGGGGTCCCCAGATACGCAGTATTTT. Translated: CASRDRGSPDTQYF. Complete variable domain (other parts from reference TRBV11-2 and TRBJ2-3): EAGVAQSPRYKIIEKRQSVAFWCNPISGHATLYWYQQILGQGPKLLIQFQNNGVVDDSQLPKDRFSAERLKGVDSTLKIQPAKLEDSAVYLCASRDRGSPDTQYFGPGTRLTVL.